Below are 20 T cell receptor beta chains sequenced from a single sample in a study of blood T cell repertoires in COVID-19. Sequenced by immunoSEQ multiplex PCR; TCRdb stores in-frame clones only, minus some. The table has over 85,000 clones, 87% seen once. Specimen: peripheral blood. These receptors came from a man between 65 and 79 years old with acute or convalescent COVID-19.

The rearrangement joins TRBV21-1 to TRBJ1-5; the D segment call TRBD1 is taken from the table without a DNA check. TRBV21-1 is designated a pseudogene. The CDR3 totals 16 residues. The CDR3 reads CASSKEDRGRNQPQHF. Here the CDR3 DNA reads TGTGCCAGCAGCAAAGAGGACAGGGGACGGAATCAGCCCCAGCATTTT.

The chain couples TRBV27 to TRBJ2-3, with 14 bases matching TRBD2. The germline V gene encodes CDR1 MNHEY and CDR2 SMNVEV (reference sequence). This CDR3 contains 18 residues. With V trimmed by 6 bases and J by 1 base, 9 bases remained unmatched. The CDR3 sequence: CASSPRGTSGGRTDTQYF. The CDR3 nucleotides are TGTGCCAGCAGCCCCCGGGGGACTAGCGGGGGCCGCACAGATACGCAGTATTTT.

The chain couples TRBV3-1 (or the pseudogene TRBV3-2) to TRBJ2-2; 8 nucleotides align to TRBD1. The germline V gene has CDR1 LGHDT and CDR2 YNNKEL (reference sequence). This CDR3 is built from 15 residues. The ends lost 4 bases at V and 3 bases at J; junction bases unmatched: 4. CDR3 protein: CASSRQGMDTGELFF. The DNA of the CDR3 is TGTGCCAGCAGCCGACAGGGGATGGACACCGGGGAGCTGTTTTTT.

The chain employs TRBV7-9 and TRBJ1-3, with unresolved D. Trimming took 6 bases from V and 0 from J, leaving 12 bases between them. Germline V CDR1 and CDR2: SEHNR, FQNEAQ (reference sequence). CDR3 size: 15 residues. The CDR3 here is CASSQTAASGNTIYF. The CDR3 coding sequence is TGTGCCAGCAGTCAAACAGCCGCCTCTGGAAACACCATATATTTT.

This clone has only one observation. The chain joins TRBV28 to TRBJ1-4; 8 bases map to TRBD1. V gave up 3 bases and J gave up 7 bases; unmatched junction bases: 4. The CDR3 is 14 residues long. The germline V gene has CDR1 MDHEN and CDR2 SYDVKM. The CDR3 spells CASSLDRVVEKLFF. CDR3 nucleotide sequence: TGTGCCAGCAGTTTGGACAGGGTGGTTGAAAAACTGTTTTTT.

The V gene is TRBV19, the J gene TRBJ1-1, with a possible D match to TRBD1 (6 bases). The CDR3 length is 14 residues. The V end lost 5 bases, the J end lost 5 bases, and 15 bases lay between the germline ends. Germline CDR1 and CDR2: LNHDA and SQIVND (reference sequence). This CDR3 reads CASSFGGRSTEAFF. DNA for the CDR3: TGTGCCAGTAGTTTCGGGGGGCGTTCAACTGAAGCTTTCTTT.

In nucleotides, the CDR3 is TGTGCCAGCAGCGGTACGGGGACACCGACTTTGGGGACCTTC. It is translated as CASSGTGTPTLGTF. V usage is TRBV9 and J usage is TRBJ1-2, with D perhaps TRBD1 (6 bases). V shed 3 bases and J shed 14 bases, with 23 bases lying between them. Germline CDR1 SGDLS, CDR2 YYNGEE. This CDR3 spans 14 amino acids.

This chain uses TRBV28 with TRBJ2-4; 7 bases match TRBD1. V was clipped by 5 bases and J by 0 bases; unmatched bases: 16. From germline, CDR1 is MDHEN and CDR2 SYDVKM. The CDR3 consists of 19 residues. The CDR3 reads CASSPSTGLGLLAKNIQYF. The CDR3 coding sequence is TGTGCCAGCAGTCCCTCGACAGGGTTAGGGCTCCTAGCCAAAAACATTCAGTACTTC.

V is TRBV6-6 and J is TRBJ2-3, with 10 bases identical to TRBD1. The CDR3 consists of 16 residues. Germline lookup yields CDR1 MNHNY and CDR2 SVGAGI (reference sequence). With 5 bases clipped from V and 2 bases from J, the junction kept 7 bases outside the gene matches. As DNA, the CDR3 is TGTGCCAGCAGTCGAGGGACAGGGGTCTTCACAGATACGCAGTATTTT. Translating it yields CASSRGTGVFTDTQYF.

V gene TRBV4-2 combines with J gene TRBJ1-1; 8 nucleotides match TRBD1. V was pared by 1 base and J by 3 bases, with 7 bases of the junction left unmatched. This CDR3 contains 16 residues. The germline V gene has CDR1 LGHNA and CDR2 YNFKEQ. This chain's CDR3 is CASSQGPGQEYTEAFF. The CDR3 nucleotides read TGTGCCAGCAGCCAAGGACCGGGACAGGAATACACTGAAGCTTTCTTT.

The V call is TRBV10-1, the J call TRBJ2-1; D not certain. The V end lost 3 bases, the J end lost 2 bases, and 11 bases lay between the germline ends. The CDR3 runs to 15 residues. Germline-derived CDR1 and CDR2 are WNHNN and SYGVQD (reference sequence). The CDR3 DNA reads as TGCGCCAGCAGTGATTCGAGCGAACCCTACAATGAGCAGTTCTTC. Its protein product is CASSDSSEPYNEQFF.

The V gene is TRBV27, the J gene TRBJ1-4; a weak D match, TRBD1 (5 bases). The V end lost 0 bases, the J end lost 4 bases, and 9 bases lay between the germline ends. Looked up from germline, CDR1 is MNHEY and CDR2 is SMNVEV (reference sequence). The CDR3 is 15 amino acids. CDR3 sequence reads: CASSLSGGINEKLFF. The CDR3 DNA is TGTGCCAGCAGTTTATCGGGGGGGATTAATGAAAAACTGTTTTTT. Supplemented by reference TRBV27 and TRBJ1-4, the full variable domain reads EAQVTQNPRYLITVTGKKLTVTCSQNMNHEYMSWYRQDPGLGLRQIYYSMNVEVTDKGDVPEGYKVSRKEKRNFPLILESPSPNQTSLYFCASSLSGGINEKLFFGSGTQLSVL.

This clone was recorded once. The CDR3 reads CASSIQGINNQPQHF. The CDR3 DNA sequence: TGTGCCAGCAGCATACAGGGAATCAACAATCAGCCCCAGCATTTT. The chain has TRBV6-5 and TRBJ1-5; D might be TRBD1 (6 bases). Germline loops: CDR1 MNHEY, CDR2 SVGAGI. The length of the CDR3 is 15 residues. Trimming removed 6 bases at V and 3 bases at J, with 15 bases between.

This clone was counted between two and nine times. The chain couples TRBV3-1 (or the pseudogene TRBV3-2) to TRBJ2-3, with 9 bases identical to TRBD2. Unmatched junction bases numbered 7, after V lost 4 bases and J lost 2 bases. The CDR3 consists of 16 residues. CDR1 and CDR2 (germline): LGHDT, YNNKEL (reference sequence). The CDR3 loop reads CASSPRTSAYTDTQYF. Here the CDR3 DNA reads TGTGCCAGCAGCCCGCGGACTAGCGCTTACACAGATACGCAGTATTTT.

This chain links TRBV3-1 (or the pseudogene TRBV3-2) with TRBJ2-7; D remains ambiguous. The CDR3 covers 14 residues. Germline V gives CDR1 LGHDT, CDR2 YNNKEL (reference sequence). The V and J ends lost 0 bases and 6 bases respectively, with 12 bases between them. CDR3 region: CASSQDLGSFEQYV. For the CDR3, the DNA is TGTGCCAGCAGCCAAGATCTTGGTAGTTTCGAGCAGTACGTC.

This chain joins TRBV28 and TRBJ1-2; D is uncertain. The CDR3 spans 15 residues. Trimming cost V 5 bases and J 0 bases, with 13 bases left between them. Germline V gives CDR1 MDHEN, CDR2 SYDVKM. The CDR3: CASSPTVTANYGYTF. The CDR3 DNA is TGTGCCAGCAGTCCCACAGTAACAGCTAACTATGGCTACACCTTC.

There are a few counts of this clone. The gene calls are TRBV6-5 and TRBJ2-1; TRBD1 might be the D (6 bases). Germline assignment: CDR1 MNHEY and CDR2 SVGAGI. The CDR3 length is 12 residues. Trimming took off 6 bases at V and 4 bases at J, with 7 bases between the two ends. The CDR3 loop reads CASRQGYNEQFF. CDR3 bases: TGTGCCAGCAGACAGGGATACAATGAGCAGTTCTTC.

The chain is built from TRBV10-3 and TRBJ2-2; D perhaps matches TRBD2 (6 bases). This CDR3 is 13 amino acids long. V was cut by 10 bases and J by 6 bases, with 15 bases left in between. Germline V gives CDR1 ENHRY, CDR2 SYGVKD. The CDR3 region has the DNA TGTGCCACCGCGGGCGGGATAGCCGGGGAGCTGTTTTTT. Encoded protein: CATAGGIAGELFF.

The chain combines TRBV7-2 with TRBJ2-7; 9 bases match TRBD1. The V and J ends lost 0 bases and 3 bases, in that order; junction bases with no gene match: 6. The CDR3 consists of 16 residues. Looked up from germline, CDR1 is SGHTA and CDR2 is FQGNSA. The CDR3 here is CASSLAVTGGGYEQYV. Here the CDR3 DNA reads TGTGCCAGCAGCTTAGCCGTGACAGGGGGTGGCTACGAGCAGTACGTC.

The chain couples TRBV27 to TRBJ2-6; 9 bases align to TRBD1. This CDR3 spans 17 amino acids. CDR1 and CDR2 (germline): MNHEY, SMNVEV (reference sequence). J was trimmed by 2 bases and V by 6 bases; bases with no gene match: 8. CDR3 in DNA: TGTGCCAGCAGCGGGGGACAGGGAGATACTGGGGCCAACGTCCTGACTTTC. Translated, it gives CASSGGQGDTGANVLTF.